These 18 T cell receptor beta chains were sequenced from one sample in a study of breast tumors, draining lymph nodes, adjacent tissues. TCRdb analysed the multiplex PCR reads with MiXCR anew, one entry per CDR3 protein. The sample lists over 150,000 distinct CDR3 sequences; about 33% were seen once. Samples came from axillary lymph nodes draining the breast cancer. The material sequenced was axillary lymph node tissue. The receptors stem from a female donor with breast cancer. Some clones in this sample may be carry-over from other donors' samples.

Of note for this clonotype: This may be a read error: a much more frequent sequence differs by one nucleotide. The chain employs TRBV12-3 or TRBV12-4 and TRBJ2-3, with 8 bases lining up with TRBD2. The CDR3 covers 17 residues. The V gene end was trimmed by 5 bases and the J gene end by 5 bases; junction bases not matched to a gene: 15. The CDR3 nucleotides are TGTGCCAGCAGTCACCTCGGGACTGGCGGGAGGCGAGATACGCAGTATTTT. Amino acids: CASSHLGTGGRRDTQYF.

There are many counts of this clonotype. CDR3 sequence: CASSLLLAGADTQYF. Written as DNA, the CDR3 is TGTGCCAGCAGCTTACTACTAGCGGGAGCAGATACGCAGTATTTT. The chain employs TRBV7-3 and TRBJ2-3; 11 nucleotides line up with TRBD2. CDR1 SGHTA and CDR2 FQGTGA come from the germline V gene. The V segment lost 2 bases and the J segment 4 bases; nucleotides outside the gene matches: 2. The CDR3 is 15 amino acids.

This clonotype appeared many times. The CDR3 DNA is TGTGCCAGCAGTTTAGTACGGGATAAGTCAGCCGGGGAGCTGTTTTTT. This sequence encodes CASSLVRDKSAGELFF. The genes are TRBV12-3 or TRBV12-4 and TRBJ2-2, with a possible D match to TRBD2 (5 bases). The CDR3 runs to 16 residues. V was shortened by 1 base and J by 6 bases, with 15 bases between the two germline ends.

This clonotype was detected ten times or more. The chain uses TRBV30 and TRBJ1-2, with D possibly TRBD1 on 6 matching bases. Looked up from germline, CDR1 is GTSNPN and CDR2 is SVGIG (reference sequence). The CDR3 loop spans 15 amino acids. Trimming took 2 bases from V and 3 from J, leaving 16 bases between them. Here the CDR3 DNA reads TGTGCCTGGAGTCCGAGGACAGCCGGCCACTATGGCTACACCTTC. Translating gives CAWSPRTAGHYGYTF.

In this sample, this clonotype turned up many times. The V call is TRBV7-9, the J call TRBJ2-7; 8 nucleotides agree with TRBD2. The germline gives CDR1 SEHNR, CDR2 FQNEAQ (reference sequence). The CDR3 has 17 residues. After removal of 4 bases from V and 0 bases from J, the junction contained 11 bases not matched to a gene. The CDR3 coding sequence is TGTGCCAGCAGCTCCGGAAGCGGGAGAATCAACTCCTACGAGCAGTACTTC. Translated, it gives CASSSGSGRINSYEQYF. Based on the CDR3 plus reference TRBV7-9 and TRBJ2-7, the full variable domain is DTGVSQNPRHKITKRGQNVTFRCDPISEHNRLYWYRQTLGQGPEFLTYFQNEAQLEKSRLLSDRFSAERPKGSFSTLEIQRTEQGDSAMYLCASSSGSGRINSYEQYFGPGTRLTVT.

J is TRBJ2-3 and V is TRBV9; maybe TRBD2 (5 bases). Germline V lookup: CDR1 SGDLS, CDR2 YYNGEE. The CDR3 covers 16 residues. The V end lost 0 bases, the J end lost 0 bases, and 11 bases lay between the germline ends. The CDR3 here is CASSVESGTSTDTQYF. For the CDR3, the DNA is TGTGCCAGCAGCGTAGAGAGCGGAACTAGCACAGATACGCAGTATTTT.

This clonotype was found many times. The genes are TRBV2 and TRBJ1-2; a possible D gene is TRBD1 (6 bases). The CDR3 consists of 14 residues. V was cut by 4 bases and J by 6 bases, with 15 bases left in between. In germline, CDR1 is SNHLY, CDR2 FYNNEI. The CDR3 DNA is TGTGCCAGCAGTGTCAGGGGTCGTCAGGATGGCTACACCTTC. This translates into CASSVRGRQDGYTF.

This clonotype was counted once. A read error is possible here, since a much larger clone lies one base away. This chain connects TRBV20-1 to TRBJ2-7, with 9 nucleotides matching TRBD1. After removal of 0 bases from V and 6 bases from J, the junction contained 6 bases not matched to a gene. The length of the CDR3 is 14 residues. Germline V lookup: CDR1 DFQATT, CDR2 SNEGSKA (reference sequence). CDR3 in amino acids: CSARDSDRGSEQYF. CDR3 DNA sequence: TGCAGTGCTAGAGATTCGGACAGGGGATCCGAGCAGTACTTC.

This clonotype has at least ten counts. This sequence joins TRBV2 and TRBJ2-2; D perhaps matches TRBD1 (5 bases). The V and J ends lost 5 bases and 0 bases respectively, with 10 bases between them. The V gene's germline CDR1 is SNHLY and CDR2 FYNNEI. The CDR3 loop spans 15 amino acids. CDR3 in DNA: TGTGCCAGCAGTTACAGGCCTCCGAACACCGGGGAGCTGTTTTTT. Protein product: CASSYRPPNTGELFF. Supplemented by reference TRBV2 and TRBJ2-2, the full variable domain reads EPEVTQTPSHQVTQMGQEVILRCVPISNHLYFYWYRQILGQKVEFLVSFYNNEISEKSEIFDDQFSVERPDGSNFTLKIRSTKLEDSAMYFCASSYRPPNTGELFFGEGSRLTVL.

The chain couples TRBV29-1 to TRBJ2-5; D is possibly TRBD1 (6 bases). Germline V gene lookup returns CDR1 SQVTM and CDR2 ANQGSEA. The CDR3 sequence is 14 residues long. Trimming pared 0 bases from V and 7 bases from J, leaving 15 bases between. The CDR3 is CSVEETGKSVTQYF. CDR3 sequence (DNA): TGCAGCGTTGAAGAGACAGGCAAGAGCGTGACCCAGTACTTC.

This clonotype was detected a few times. CDR3 loop: CASSHPGQGISYEQYF. The CDR3 nucleotides read TGTGCCAGCAGTCACCCGGGACAGGGGATATCCTACGAGCAGTACTTC. The chain links TRBV6-6 to TRBJ2-7; 10 bases are shared with TRBD1. The CDR3 has 16 residues. Germline lookup yields CDR1 MNHNY and CDR2 SVGAGI (reference sequence). With V trimmed by 5 bases and J by 1 base, 8 bases remained unmatched.

In its sample, this clonotype was seen many times. The chain joins TRBV11-3 to TRBJ2-3; 9 nucleotides agree with TRBD1. CDR3 length equals 15 residues. V was clipped by 3 bases and J by 4 bases; unmatched bases: 5. Germline V lookup: CDR1 SGHNT, CDR2 YENEEA. This CDR3 reads CASSFSGQGSDTQYF. CDR3 DNA: TGTGCCAGCAGCTTTTCGGGACAGGGTTCAGATACGCAGTATTTT.

On this clonotype: This may arise from a read error, as a much more abundant clone is one base away. The chain joins TRBV7-6 to TRBJ2-1; 7 nucleotides align to TRBD2. J lost 1 base, V lost 3 bases, and 18 bases had no gene match. The CDR3 totals 20 residues. CDR1 SGHVS and CDR2 FNYEAQ come from the germline V gene. Here the CDR3 DNA reads TGTGCCAGCAGCTTTAGTAGGGGCATGCAGGCTAGCGGATCCTACAATGAGCAGTTCTTC. It translates to CASSFSRGMQASGSYNEQFF.

In this sample, this clonotype turned up many times. Here the CDR3 reads CASSSRLAGEATDTQYF. CDR3 nucleotide sequence: TGTGCCAGCAGCTCCCGACTAGCGGGTGAGGCCACAGATACGCAGTATTTT. The gene calls are TRBV11-2 and TRBJ2-3; 10 positions match TRBD2. This CDR3 is 17 amino acids long. The germline V gene has CDR1 SGHAT and CDR2 FQNNGV. Trimming at V came to 4 bases and at J to 2 bases, leaving 9 bases not matched to a gene.

This clonotype was counted ten times or more. The rearrangement uses TRBV20-1 and TRBJ2-7; the match to TRBD1 covers 10 bases. Germline values: CDR1 DFQATT, CDR2 SNEGSKA (reference sequence). J was trimmed by 2 bases and V by 6 bases; bases with no gene match: 10. This CDR3 has 15 amino acids. CDR3 protein: CSARSGTGDPYEQYF. The DNA for the CDR3 is TGCAGTGCCCGATCCGGGACAGGGGACCCCTACGAGCAGTACTTC.

Worth noting for this clonotype: Given a much more abundant clone one base away, this may be a read error. The conserved closing phenylalanine or tryptophan is absent in this CDR3, likely reflecting a read error. The chain recombines TRBV2 with TRBJ1-1; 12 bases are a match to TRBD1. Per germline, CDR1 SNHLY and CDR2 FYNNEI. V was pared by 6 bases and J by 5 bases, with 4 bases of the junction left unmatched. This CDR3 region has 14 residues. The CDR3 is CASRRDRGQTEAFC. Here the CDR3 DNA reads TGTGCCAGCAGGAGGGACAGGGGGCAAACTGAAGCTTTCTGT.

This clonotype was picked up many times. This rearrangement joins TRBV14 to TRBJ2-7; D is unresolved. The CDR3 consists of 13 residues. Germline V gives CDR1 SGHDN, CDR2 FVKESK. Trimming pared 0 bases from V and 4 bases from J, leaving 7 bases between. CDR3 bases: TGTGCCAGCAGCCAAGAGTTACTGTACGAGCAGTACTTC. It is translated as CASSQELLYEQYF. Combining the CDR3 with reference TRBV14 and TRBJ2-7 gives the whole variable domain EAGVTQFPSHSVIEKGQTVTLRCDPISGHDNLYWYRRVMGKEIKFLLHFVKESKQDESGMPNNRFLAERTGGTYSTLKVQPAELEDSGVYFCASSQELLYEQYFGPGTRLTVT.

With regard to this clonotype: A much larger clonotype is one base distant, so this may be a read error. The chain has TRBV19 and TRBJ2-1; D call uncertain. Trimming took off 4 bases at V and 8 bases at J, with 15 bases between the two ends. In germline, CDR1 is LNHDA, CDR2 SQIVND (reference sequence). The CDR3 consists of 14 residues. CDR3 nucleotide sequence: TGTGCCAGTAGTAGCTACGAACTTTACGATGAGCAGTTCTTC. It specifies CASSSYELYDEQFF.